This T cell receptor beta chain derives from a study of blood T cell repertoires in COVID-19. The overall study: The study drew acute and convalescent COVID-19 samples from the United States, Italy and Spain. T cells, B-cell-depleted T cells, or PBMCs supplied cDNA or gDNA.

Source study methods: Amplification from reference gene primers served as the basis for estimated nucleated cell counts. Data came from immunoSEQ multiplex PCR; TCRdb stores just in-frame clones and leaves some out. V, J and clone size derive from that table, while D and trimming were established from the DNA sequence. The table lists 25,000 to 30,000 clones, 80% to 90% of them singletons. From germline, CDR1 is SGHAT and CDR2 FQNNGV. The trim removed 5 bases at V and 4 bases at J, leaving 15 bases unmatched. This CDR3 is built from 17 residues. Sequenced material: peripheral blood. This clonotype originated in a man in his sixties with acute or convalescent COVID-19. The V gene is TRBV11-2, the J gene TRBJ2-5; the match to TRBD2 covers 8 bases. CDR3 coding DNA: TGTGCCAGCAGCGTAACGCTCGGGACTAGTGGCGTAGAGACCCAGTACTTC. Translation: CASSVTLGTSGVETQYF.